One and the same sample provided the 17 T cell receptor beta chains below, sequenced in a study of T cell responses to AZD1222 COVID-19 vaccine. Clones were read by immunoSEQ multiplex PCR, and TCRdb kept only the in-frame ones, dropping some. The sample lists about 69,000 clones, roughly 80% occurring once. Sequences were derived from peripheral blood, sampled 28 days after the second AZD1222 dose. The receptors stem from an adult who received the AZD1222 COVID-19 vaccine.

The chain has TRBV7-6 and TRBJ2-5; no clear D gene. Germline V gives CDR1 SGHVS, CDR2 FNYEAQ. This CDR3 comprises 10 residues. The CDR3 DNA follows: TGTGCAGGGTGTAAAGAGACCCAGTACTTC. Translation: CAGCKETQYF.

The rearrangement links TRBV5-4 to TRBJ2-1; the match to TRBD2 covers 9 bases. With V trimmed by 4 bases and J by 0 bases, 8 bases remained unmatched. The CDR3 runs 17 residues. The germline CDR1 and CDR2 sequences are SGHNT and YYREEE (reference sequence). CDR3 sequence (DNA): TGTGCCAGCAGCCCTCGGGGTAGCGGGAGCTCCTACAATGAGCAGTTCTTC. Translated, it gives CASSPRGSGSSYNEQFF.

The rearrangement uses TRBV19 and TRBJ1-4; D is uncertain. Per germline, CDR1 LNHDA and CDR2 SQIVND (reference sequence). Trimming took 6 bases from V and 10 from J, leaving 18 bases between them. The CDR3 contains 14 residues. CDR3 amino acids: CASRPTVDRVKLFF. Here the CDR3 DNA reads TGTGCCAGTAGACCGACCGTGGACCGCGTAAAACTGTTTTTT.

The J gene is TRBJ1-2, the V gene TRBV5-6; D call uncertain. The CDR3 has 15 amino acids. The V end was cut by 1 base, the J end by 8 bases, with 18 bases between. Germline V CDR1 and CDR2: SGHDT, YYEEEE. The CDR3 is CASSLYTASPGGYTF. The CDR3 DNA follows: TGTGCCAGCAGCTTGTACACAGCCTCCCCTGGGGGCTACACCTTC.

This clone was detected only once. Other DNA variants within this sample encode the same CDR3. The chain couples TRBV24-1 to TRBJ2-1; TRBD2 might be the D (6 bases). Germline values: CDR1 KGHDR, CDR2 SFDVKD. With 3 bases removed from V and 4 bases from J, the gap between germline ends came to 12 bases. The CDR3 sequence is 15 residues long. The CDR3 nucleotides are TGTGCCACCAGTGATCCCAGCGGGCCGTACAATGAGCAGTTCTTC. Protein sequence: CATSDPSGPYNEQFF.

The rearrangement uses TRBV10-2 and TRBJ1-1; 12 bases are shared with TRBD1. Germline values: CDR1 WSHSY, CDR2 SAAADI. The CDR3 sequence is 14 residues long. The J segment lost 6 bases and the V segment lost 5 bases, leaving 4 bases of the junction unmatched. CDR3 residues: CASSPGQGAAEAFF. In DNA, the CDR3 is TGCGCCAGCAGTCCGGGACAGGGGGCTGCTGAAGCTTTCTTT.

This clone was counted only a few times. The genes are TRBV20-1 and TRBJ2-3; D gene uncertain. This CDR3 spans 11 amino acids. The ends were cut back, 5 bases at V and 6 bases at J, with 9 bases in the middle. The V gene's germline CDR1 is DFQATT and CDR2 SNEGSKA (reference sequence). The CDR3 is CSAGNTDTQYF. CDR3 coding DNA: TGCAGTGCTGGGAATACCGATACGCAGTATTTT.

This chain joins TRBV11-3 and TRBJ2-7; D is possibly TRBD2 (5 bases). This CDR3 spans 19 amino acids. The V end lost 5 bases, the J end lost 4 bases, and 30 bases lay between the germline ends. Looked up from germline, CDR1 is SGHNT and CDR2 is YENEEA. The CDR3 reads CASSPQWVIEEAVPYEQYF. The CDR3, as DNA: TGTGCCAGCAGCCCCCAATGGGTAATTGAGGAGGCGGTTCCATACGAGCAGTACTTC.

The chain combines TRBV13 with TRBJ2-5; D gene uncertain. CDR3 length: 13 amino acids. CDR1 and CDR2 (germline): PRHDT, FYEKMQ (reference sequence). With 5 bases removed from V and 6 bases from J, the gap between germline ends came to 13 bases. The CDR3 DNA reads TGTGCCAGCAGCCCCCCTCGTCTGAAGACCCAGTACTTC. Amino acids: CASSPPRLKTQYF.

The V and J genes are TRBV19 and TRBJ2-1; no clear D. Germline assignment: CDR1 LNHDA and CDR2 SQIVND (reference sequence). V was cut by 3 bases and J by 7 bases, with 10 bases left in between. The CDR3 sequence is 13 residues long. The CDR3 DNA is TGTGCCAGTAGTATTATGGGGATAAATGAGCAGTTCTTC. Translated: CASSIMGINEQFF.

The CDR3 spells CASGPSTLFTEAFF. The CDR3, as DNA: TGTGCTAGTGGACCCTCCACCTTATTCACTGAAGCTTTCTTT. The chain has TRBV12-5 and TRBJ1-1; D not resolved. The CDR3 has 14 residues. The germline gives CDR1 LGHNT, CDR2 FRNRAP. The V end lost 6 bases, the J end lost 4 bases, and 15 bases lay between the germline ends.

CDR3 amino acids: CASRHTNTEAFF. CDR3 bases: TGTGCCAGCAGACACACGAACACTGAAGCTTTCTTT. This chain links TRBV12-3 or TRBV12-4 with TRBJ1-1; D gene uncertain. CDR3 length equals 12 residues. V was cut by 6 bases and J by 1 base, with 6 bases left in between.

The chain carries TRBV5-1 and TRBJ1-6; weak D call: TRBD1 (5 bases). V was trimmed by 0 bases and J by 6 bases, leaving 13 bases between them. Germline lookup yields CDR1 SGHRS and CDR2 YFSETQ. The CDR3 is 16 residues long. The CDR3 loop is CASSLGGTDFNSPLHF. In DNA, the CDR3 is TGCGCCAGCAGCTTGGGAGGGACGGACTTTAATTCACCCCTCCACTTT.

The V and J genes are TRBV5-1 and TRBJ2-7, with a weak D call TRBD1 (5 bases). The CDR3 is 15 amino acids. Trimming removed 0 bases from V and 0 bases from J, with 10 bases in between. CDR1 and CDR2 from the germline V gene are SGHRS and YFSETQ. The CDR3 region has the DNA TGCGCCAGCAGCTTGGGGGGCGGAAGCTCCTACGAGCAGTACTTC. Translating it yields CASSLGGGSSYEQYF.

The genes are TRBV7-9 and TRBJ1-4; no clear D. V was shortened by 1 base and J by 0 bases, with 9 bases between the two germline ends. The CDR3 loop spans 16 amino acids. Germline V gene sequence: CDR1 SEHNR, CDR2 FQNEAQ (reference sequence). CDR3 DNA: TGTGCCAGCAGCTTAGTTAAGGCTACAACTAATGAAAAACTGTTTTTT. It is translated as CASSLVKATTNEKLFF.

CDR3 coding DNA: TGTGCCACCAGTCCAGGGTCCGGGGAGCTGTTTTTT. Its protein product is CATSPGSGELFF. This rearrangement joins TRBV24-1 to TRBJ2-2; D is possibly TRBD1 (5 bases). CDR3 length: 12 residues. Germline CDR1 and CDR2: KGHDR and SFDVKD. V was cut by 6 bases and J by 6 bases, with 7 bases left in between.

This chain connects TRBV29-1 to TRBJ1-5, with D perhaps matching TRBD1 (5 bases). Germline V lookup: CDR1 SQVTM, CDR2 ANQGSEA. The CDR3 sequence is 13 residues long. Trimming took 3 bases from V and 6 from J, leaving 12 bases between them. The chain's CDR3 is CSVERGPGQPQHF. CDR3 nucleotide sequence: TGCAGCGTTGAGAGGGGACCGGGTCAGCCCCAGCATTTT.